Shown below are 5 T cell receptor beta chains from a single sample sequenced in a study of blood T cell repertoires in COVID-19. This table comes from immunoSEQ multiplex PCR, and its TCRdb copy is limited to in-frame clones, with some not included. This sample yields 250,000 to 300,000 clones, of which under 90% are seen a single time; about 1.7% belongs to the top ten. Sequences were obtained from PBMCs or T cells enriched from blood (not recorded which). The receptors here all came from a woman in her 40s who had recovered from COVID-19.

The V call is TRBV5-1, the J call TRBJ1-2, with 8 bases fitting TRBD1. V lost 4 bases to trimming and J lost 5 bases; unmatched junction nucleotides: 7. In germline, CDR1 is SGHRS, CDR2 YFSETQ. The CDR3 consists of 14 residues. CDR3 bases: TGCGCCAGCAGCCCGGGACAGGTTTGGTATGGCTACACCTTC. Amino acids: CASSPGQVWYGYTF.

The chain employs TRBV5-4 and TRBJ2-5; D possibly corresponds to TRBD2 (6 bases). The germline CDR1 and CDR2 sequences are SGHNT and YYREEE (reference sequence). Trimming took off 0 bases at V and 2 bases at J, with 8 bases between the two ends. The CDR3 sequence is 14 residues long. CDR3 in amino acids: CASSLGTIQETQYF. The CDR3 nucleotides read TGTGCCAGCAGCTTGGGGACTATACAAGAGACCCAGTACTTC. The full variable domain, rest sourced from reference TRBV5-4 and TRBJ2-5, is ETGVTQSPTHLIKTRGQQVTLRCSSQSGHNTVSWYQQALGQGPQFIFQYYREEENGRGNFPPRFSGLQFPNYSSELNVNALELDDSALYLCASSLGTIQETQYFGPGTRLLVL.

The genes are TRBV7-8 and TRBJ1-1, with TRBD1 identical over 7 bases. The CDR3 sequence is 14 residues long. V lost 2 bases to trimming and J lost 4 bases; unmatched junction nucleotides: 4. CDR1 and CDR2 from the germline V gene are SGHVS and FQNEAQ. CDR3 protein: CASSLTGDPTEAFF. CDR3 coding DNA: TGTGCCAGCAGCTTAACAGGGGATCCCACTGAAGCTTTCTTT.

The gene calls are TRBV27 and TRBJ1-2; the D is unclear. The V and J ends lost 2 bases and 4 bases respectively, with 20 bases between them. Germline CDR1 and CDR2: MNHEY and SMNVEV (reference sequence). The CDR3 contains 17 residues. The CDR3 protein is CASSLRSPLVRGYGYTF. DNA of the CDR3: TGTGCCAGCAGTTTAAGATCCCCGCTCGTCCGGGGCTATGGCTACACCTTC.

CDR3 nucleotide sequence: TGTGCCAGCAGCGGGGTAGATACGCAGTATTTT. Amino acids: CASSGVDTQYF. V usage is TRBV2 and J usage is TRBJ2-3, with a possible D match to TRBD2 (5 bases). V lost 6 bases and J 5 bases, leaving 6 bases between the germline ends. Germline CDR1 SNHLY, CDR2 FYNNEI. The CDR3 extends over 11 amino acids. The full variable domain, with the rest looked up from reference TRBV2 and TRBJ2-3, is EPEVTQTPSHQVTQMGQEVILRCVPISNHLYFYWYRQILGQKVEFLVSFYNNEISEKSEIFDDQFSVERPDGSNFTLKIRSTKLEDSAMYFCASSGVDTQYFGPGTRLTVL.